This record covers a single T cell receptor beta chain. Its antigen is still unknown. Per-base qualities were not stored, and no clone one base away is much larger. This entry comes from a study of cytomegalovirus exposure and HLA in healthy donors (dated 2017 in TCRdb). With regard to the full study: The 700 or so repertoires of the first cohort and the 95 to 150 validation repertoires were produced on the same platform, according to a later analysis. The study was designed to test whether signatures of past pathogen exposure could be identified by cataloging public T cell receptors. A separate validation cohort of 100 to 150 different subjects was used in addition to the roughly 720-subject first cohort. To predict cytomegalovirus infection status, the study combined high-throughput TCR immunosequencing, statistical association of individual TCRs with disease status, and machine learning. What the research found in general, with its limitations: Subsequent analysis determined that TCRs grouped into clusters in the first cohort also showed a tendency toward co-occurrence across the 120 validation repertoires, and roughly 95% of cluster scores exceeded 0. Most TCR sequences were seen in very few donors, while some public TCRs were found in many individuals. A few of the identified cytomegalovirus-associated TCR beta chains were confirmed in vitro to be specific for cytomegalovirus antigens. The study gave a list of about 160 TCR beta chains associated with cytomegalovirus. All 120 or so repertoires were used to score co-occurrence in the validation cohort in a later analysis, because that analysis had no HLA typing for the cohort. Cytomegalovirus status was reported to be diagnosed by the classifier with high specificity and sensitivity in both the original and validation cohorts. It was suggested by the authors that the approach could potentially be generalized to other disease states and immunological phenotypes.

The protocol used for the library was the immunoSEQ multiplex PCR assay. Concerning the study's data processing: A statistical classification framework was built for diagnosing cytomegalovirus status from the catalog of TCR beta chain sequences. The clones in this table, taken by TCRdb from immuneACCESS, are in-frame only. Not every clone is retained; where verified, under half of the shortfall comes from an unresolved V gene, and the cause of the rest is unknown. The D gene and trimming were derived from the DNA, and the V and J assignments and clone size from that table. Here the sample has about 250,000 clones; about 90% occur a single time. The biggest ten clones account for around 12% of the sample. Separate from the approximately 730-subject first cohort, the validation cohort of 95 to 150 subjects was the group to which the donors belonged. The receptor's source is a man younger than 30 in good health and CMV-seropositive. Input material: PBMCs.

CDR3 region: CASSEDGAGGFQETQYF. Here is the DNA: TGTGCCAGCAGTGAAGATGGGGCGGGGGGATTCCAAGAGACCCAGTACTTC. This chain joins TRBV2 to TRBJ2-5; 8 middle bases align to TRBD2. The germline V gene specifies SNHLY as CDR1 and FYNNEI as CDR2. V has 1 base trimmed and J has 1 base trimmed; junction bases matching no gene number 8. The CDR3 numbers 17 residues from cysteine through phenylalanine. Solely the CDR3 DNA is kept, with 51 bases framed from the first base.